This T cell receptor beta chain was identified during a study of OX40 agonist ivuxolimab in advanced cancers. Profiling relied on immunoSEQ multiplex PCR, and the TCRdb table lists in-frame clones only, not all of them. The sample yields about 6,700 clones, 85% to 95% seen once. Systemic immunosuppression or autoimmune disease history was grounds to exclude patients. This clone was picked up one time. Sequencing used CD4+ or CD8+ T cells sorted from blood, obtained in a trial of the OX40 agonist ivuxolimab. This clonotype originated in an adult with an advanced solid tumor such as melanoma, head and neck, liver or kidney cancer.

CDR3 sequence: CAWSGGTHTFEQYF. CDR3 DNA: TGTGCCTGGAGTGGAGGGACCCACACGTTCGAGCAGTACTTC. The chain uses TRBV30 and TRBJ2-7; the D gene could be TRBD1 or TRBD2 (5 bases each). From germline, CDR1 is GTSNPN and CDR2 SVGIG (reference sequence). Between the trimmed V and J ends, which lost 1 base and 6 bases, there was a span of 16 bases. CDR3 length: 14 amino acids.